Below, 29 T cell receptor beta chains from the same sample are listed, as sequenced in a study of T cells in localized non-small cell lung cancer. Clones were read by immunoSEQ multiplex PCR, and TCRdb kept only the in-frame ones, dropping some. The top ten clones hold roughly 17% of a sample with 33,000 or so clones, roughly 82% of them seen once. The source was peripheral blood, collected before any cancer treatment. These receptors were obtained from an older male donor with stage III squamous cell lung carcinoma.

The chain employs TRBV7-3 and TRBJ2-2, with D perhaps TRBD1 (6 bases). V dropped 6 bases and J dropped 4 bases, with 9 bases sitting between them. From germline, CDR1 is SGHTA and CDR2 FQGTGA. The CDR3 covers 13 residues. The CDR3 protein is CASRAGVTGELFF. The CDR3 DNA reads TGTGCCAGCAGGGCAGGGGTCACCGGGGAGCTGTTTTTT.

This chain connects TRBV15 to TRBJ1-3; D is unclear. Germline lookup yields CDR1 LNHNV and CDR2 YYDKDF (reference sequence). Trimming left V 2 bases short and J 0 bases short, with 11 bases between. CDR3 size: 16 residues. The CDR3 sequence is CATSRRTVTSGNTIYF. CDR3 nucleotide sequence: TGTGCCACCAGCAGAAGAACAGTTACCTCTGGAAACACCATATATTTT.

This chain joins TRBV9 and TRBJ1-1; TRBD1 aligns across 8 bases. The V gene's germline CDR1 is SGDLS and CDR2 YYNGEE. This CDR3 spans 13 amino acids. V was clipped by 5 bases and J by 9 bases; unmatched bases: 9. The chain's CDR3 is CASSYLDRGKAFF. The CDR3 region has the DNA TGTGCCAGCAGTTACTTAGACAGGGGCAAAGCTTTCTTT.

This clone appeared a single time. The CDR3 sequence: CASSLVRTTSNQPQHF. The CDR3 DNA sequence: TGTGCCAGCAGCTTAGTACGAACGACTAGCAATCAGCCCCAGCATTTT. The rearrangement joins TRBV7-8 to TRBJ1-5; D call uncertain. Between the trimmed V and J ends, which lost 1 base and 0 bases, there was a span of 10 bases. The germline CDR1 and CDR2 sequences are SGHVS and FQNEAQ. The CDR3 is 16 amino acids.

The rearrangement joins TRBV30 to TRBJ1-1; 8 bases match TRBD1. In germline, CDR1 is GTSNPN, CDR2 SVGIG (reference sequence). J lost 7 bases, V lost 2 bases, and 12 bases had no gene match. The CDR3 length is 15 residues. CDR3: CAWSLGQGIMIEAFF. Here the CDR3 DNA reads TGTGCCTGGAGTTTAGGACAGGGAATCATGATTGAAGCTTTCTTT.

The rearrangement uses TRBV15 and TRBJ1-2; weak D call: TRBD1 (5 bases). This CDR3 region has 16 residues. Trimming took off 3 bases at V and 0 bases at J, with 14 bases between the two ends. Germline V CDR1 and CDR2: LNHNV, YYDKDF (reference sequence). This CDR3 is CATSRGVGSANYGYTF. In nucleotides, the CDR3 is TGTGCCACCAGCAGGGGGGTGGGCTCGGCTAACTATGGCTACACCTTC. Combining the CDR3 with reference TRBV15 and TRBJ1-2 gives the whole variable domain DAMVIQNPRYQVTQFGKPVTLSCSQTLNHNVMYWYQQKSSQAPKLLFHYYDKDFNNEADTPDNFQSRRPNTSFCFLDIRSPGLGDTAMYLCATSRGVGSANYGYTFGSGTRLTVV.

This clone was seen a handful of times. V usage is TRBV7-3 and J usage is TRBJ1-6; perhaps TRBD1 as D (6 bases). CDR1 and CDR2 (germline): SGHTA, FQGTGA. This CDR3 is built from 14 residues. Trimming took off 2 bases at V and 7 bases at J, with 9 bases between the two ends. DNA for the CDR3: TGTGCCAGCAGCTTAGGACAGAAAAATTCACCCCTCCACTTT. Protein: CASSLGQKNSPLHF.

The chain employs TRBV18 and TRBJ1-2, with TRBD1 matching 7 bases. Unmatched junction bases numbered 7, after V lost 6 bases and J lost 3 bases. CDR3 length: 14 amino acids. The V gene's germline CDR1 is KGHSH and CDR2 LQKENI. In nucleotides, the CDR3 is TGTGCCAGCTCCCCGGTTGGACAGGACTATGGCTACACCTTC. Protein sequence: CASSPVGQDYGYTF.

The chain couples TRBV29-1 to TRBJ2-1; 8 nucleotides match TRBD2. Germline V gene lookup returns CDR1 SQVTM and CDR2 ANQGSEA. This CDR3 is 13 amino acids long. After removal of 2 bases from V and 12 bases from J, the junction contained 9 bases not matched to a gene. CDR3 sequence (DNA): TGCAGCGTTGAATCGGGACTAGTATTATGGCAGTTCTTC. Translated: CSVESGLVLWQFF.

This chain links TRBV5-8 with TRBJ2-3; D uncertain. CDR3 length: 15 amino acids. Germline V gene lookup returns CDR1 SGHTS and CDR2 YDEGEE. V lost 0 bases and J 0 bases, leaving 8 bases between the germline ends. CDR3 amino acids: CASSLVRPSTDTQYF. CDR3 nucleotides: TGTGCCAGCAGCTTGGTGAGACCTAGCACAGATACGCAGTATTTT.

The V call is TRBV5-1, the J call TRBJ1-1; tentatively, D is TRBD1 (6 bases). Germline CDR1 reads SGHRS; CDR2 reads YFSETQ. V was pared by 1 base and J by 8 bases, with 18 bases between. This CDR3 contains 15 residues. The CDR3 here is CASSLQGMGGPEAFF. Here the CDR3 DNA reads TGCGCCAGCAGCTTGCAGGGGATGGGTGGGCCAGAAGCTTTCTTT.

The gene calls are TRBV7-2 and TRBJ1-2, with TRBD1 matching 7 bases. The CDR3 totals 16 residues. Germline V CDR1 and CDR2: SGHTA, FQGNSA. V was clipped by 3 bases and J by 0 bases; unmatched bases: 7. The CDR3: CASSFPGTATNYGYTF. CDR3 sequence (DNA): TGTGCCAGCAGCTTTCCCGGGACAGCTACTAACTATGGCTACACCTTC.

CDR3 DNA sequence: TGTGCCAGCAGCTTAAATCGGGGAGCTAACTATGGCTACACCTTC. Translating gives CASSLNRGANYGYTF. The V gene is TRBV7-2, the J gene TRBJ1-2; D is uncertain. This CDR3 spans 15 amino acids. Trimming took 2 bases from V and 0 from J, leaving 10 bases between them. Germline-derived CDR1 and CDR2 are SGHTA and FQGNSA.

The chain employs TRBV19 and TRBJ1-1, with TRBD1 matching 9 bases. CDR3 length: 16 residues. From germline, CDR1 is LNHDA and CDR2 SQIVND (reference sequence). V shed 3 bases, J shed 0 bases, and the junction held 5 bases outside the gene matches. CDR3 coding DNA: TGTGCCAGTAGTATTGGTTGGGACAGGGTGAACACTGAAGCTTTCTTT. Its translation: CASSIGWDRVNTEAFF.

The chain links TRBV5-6 to TRBJ2-5; the D call may be TRBD1 or TRBD2 (5 bases each). The CDR3 consists of 15 residues. V gave up 5 bases and J gave up 4 bases, with 18 bases separating them. The germline V gene has CDR1 SGHDT and CDR2 YYEEEE. Here the CDR3 reads CASSLIEGLIETQYF. The CDR3 nucleotides read TGTGCCAGCAGTTTAATAGAGGGGCTGATAGAGACCCAGTACTTC.

This clone has a handful of counts. V gene TRBV29-1 combines with J gene TRBJ2-5; D is possibly TRBD1 (7 bases). CDR3 length: 12 residues. Germline-derived CDR1 and CDR2 are SQVTM and ANQGSEA. The V and J ends lost 3 bases and 5 bases respectively, with 10 bases between them. The CDR3 protein is CSVETGRETQYF. CDR3 coding DNA: TGCAGCGTTGAGACAGGGAGGGAGACCCAGTACTTC.

The V and J genes are TRBV7-9 and TRBJ1-1; D is unclear. The CDR3 runs to 15 residues. The germline V and J ends were trimmed by 4 bases and 4 bases, with 16 bases remaining between them. The germline V gene has CDR1 SEHNR and CDR2 FQNEAQ (reference sequence). The CDR3 protein is CASSSGPGYGTEAFF. CDR3 bases: TGTGCCAGCAGCTCAGGCCCAGGTTATGGCACTGAAGCTTTCTTT. The whole variable domain, filled in from reference TRBV7-9 and TRBJ1-1, reads DTGVSQNPRHKITKRGQNVTFRCDPISEHNRLYWYRQTLGQGPEFLTYFQNEAQLEKSRLLSDRFSAERPKGSFSTLEIQRTEQGDSAMYLCASSSGPGYGTEAFFGQGTRLTVV.

The chain links TRBV5-1 to TRBJ2-1; 13 bases are shared with TRBD2. The CDR3 consists of 15 residues. Trimming took 4 bases from V and 8 from J; bases not matched to a gene: 6. Germline V CDR1 and CDR2: SGHRS, YFSETQ. The CDR3 DNA sequence: TGCGCCAGCAGCCTCGGACTAGCGGGAGTGGATGAGCAGTTCTTC. It specifies CASSLGLAGVDEQFF.

The V call is TRBV25-1, the J call TRBJ1-1; D uncertain. Trimming removed 3 bases from V and 3 bases from J, with 8 bases in between. The CDR3 has 13 residues. Germline CDR1 reads MGHDK; CDR2 reads SYGVNS. CDR3 sequence reads: CASSDRLDTEAFF. In DNA form, the CDR3 reads TGTGCCAGCAGTGACAGGCTGGACACTGAAGCTTTCTTT.

The chain carries TRBV7-9 and TRBJ1-3; TRBD1 might be the D (6 bases). Trimming left V 5 bases short and J 4 bases short, with 18 bases between. Germline values: CDR1 SEHNR, CDR2 FQNEAQ (reference sequence). The CDR3 length is 16 residues. The CDR3 DNA is TGTGCCAGCAGCCGTGCCGGGGGCCAGGGAGGAAACACCATATATTTT. Protein: CASSRAGGQGGNTIYF.

CDR3 amino acids: CASSFGLSNEQFF. CDR3 bases: TGTGCCAGCAGTTTTGGGCTTTCGAATGAGCAGTTCTTC. J is TRBJ2-1 and V is TRBV27; D gene uncertain. V lost 3 bases and J lost 7, with 10 bases in between. CDR1 and CDR2 (germline): MNHEY, SMNVEV (reference sequence). The CDR3 has 13 amino acids.

V is TRBV5-1 and J is TRBJ2-3, with no clear D. The germline gives CDR1 SGHRS, CDR2 YFSETQ. Trimming removed 0 bases from V and 0 bases from J, with 8 bases in between. The CDR3 has 15 amino acids. DNA for the CDR3: TGCGCCAGCAGCTTGGAATTAGCAAGCACAGATACGCAGTATTTT. This codes for CASSLELASTDTQYF.

This chain joins TRBV5-1 and TRBJ2-5; D is uncertain. V shed 0 bases and J shed 3 bases, with 6 bases lying between them. There are 13 residues in the CDR3. CDR1 is SGHRS, CDR2 YFSETQ, per germline. The DNA for the CDR3 is TGCGCCAGCAGCTTGGCTAGTAAAGAGACCCAGTACTTC. It is translated as CASSLASKETQYF.

The chain combines TRBV5-1 with TRBJ2-1; TRBD2 matches at 8 bases. V lost 4 bases to trimming and J lost 9 bases; unmatched junction nucleotides: 6. The CDR3 covers 13 residues. CDR1 is SGHRS, CDR2 YFSETQ, per germline. The CDR3 sequence is CASSVEREREQFF. In DNA form, the CDR3 reads TGCGCCAGCAGCGTTGAGCGGGAGCGTGAGCAGTTCTTC.

The rearrangement links TRBV19 to TRBJ1-2; TRBD1 is a possible D gene (5 bases). Trimming shortened V by 4 bases and J by 3 bases, and 21 bases separated the two germline ends. The CDR3 has 17 residues. Germline V lookup: CDR1 LNHDA, CDR2 SQIVND (reference sequence). The CDR3 bases are TGTGCCAGTAGTACCTGGGGAGGTCCAGGGACGGACTATGGCTACACCTTC. Its protein is CASSTWGGPGTDYGYTF.

This chain connects TRBV5-1 to TRBJ2-1, with 8 positions matching TRBD1. The ends lost 0 bases at V and 7 bases at J; junction bases unmatched: 6. The germline CDR1 and CDR2 sequences are SGHRS and YFSETQ. The CDR3 spans 15 residues. The CDR3 sequence: CASSLAGQGANEQFF. CDR3 sequence (DNA): TGCGCCAGCAGCTTGGCTGGACAGGGTGCGAATGAGCAGTTCTTC.

This chain links TRBV5-1 with TRBJ1-1; D is perhaps TRBD1 (5 bases). The CDR3 sequence is 15 residues long. From germline, CDR1 is SGHRS and CDR2 YFSETQ. V was clipped by 0 bases and J by 8 bases, with 17 bases between them. The CDR3 DNA reads as TGCGCCAGCAGCTTGGCCGAGCGGGGGAGAGGGGAAGCTTTCTTT. Its protein is CASSLAERGRGEAFF.

The genes are TRBV18 and TRBJ2-1; D gene unclear. Trimming took 2 bases from V and 4 from J, leaving 6 bases between them. CDR3 length equals 13 residues. Germline CDR1 and CDR2: KGHSH and LQKENI. The CDR3 region is CASSPDLYNEQFF. The CDR3 nucleotides read TGTGCCAGCTCACCAGATCTGTACAATGAGCAGTTCTTC.

This clone was detected only a few times. The J gene is TRBJ2-1, the V gene TRBV19; a possible D gene is TRBD1 (5 bases). Germline V gives CDR1 LNHDA, CDR2 SQIVND (reference sequence). The CDR3 has 16 amino acids. The V end was cut by 7 bases, the J end by 0 bases, with 16 bases between. In nucleotides, the CDR3 is TGTGCCAGTACCCGCCCAGGGTCGAGCTCCTACAATGAGCAGTTCTTC. Translated, it gives CASTRPGSSSYNEQFF.